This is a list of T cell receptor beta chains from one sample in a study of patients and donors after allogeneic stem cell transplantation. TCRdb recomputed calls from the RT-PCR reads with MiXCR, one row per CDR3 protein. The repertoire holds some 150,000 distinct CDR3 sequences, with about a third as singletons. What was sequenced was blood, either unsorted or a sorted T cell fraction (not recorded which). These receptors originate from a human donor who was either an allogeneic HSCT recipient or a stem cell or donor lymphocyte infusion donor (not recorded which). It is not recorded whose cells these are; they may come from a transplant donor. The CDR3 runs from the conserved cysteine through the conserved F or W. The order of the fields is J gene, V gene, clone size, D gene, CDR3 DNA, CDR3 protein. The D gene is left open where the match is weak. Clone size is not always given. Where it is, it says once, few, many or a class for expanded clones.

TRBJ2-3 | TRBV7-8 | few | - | TGTGCCAGCAGCTCCCTAAGCGGAGGCTGGGATACGCAGTATTTT | CASSSLSGGWDTQYF
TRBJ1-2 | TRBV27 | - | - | TGTGCCAGCAGTTTATTGCCAGTCTCCAACTATGGCTACACCTTC | CASSLLPVSNYGYTF
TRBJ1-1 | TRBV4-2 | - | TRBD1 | TGTGCCAGCAGCCAAGATGAGGAGGGGGCGACCGGTGAAGCTTTCTTT | CASSQDEEGATGEAFF
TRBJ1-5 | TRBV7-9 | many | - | TGTGCCAGCAGCTTAGGGGCAGGCCGACGAGGGGGACCCCAGCATTTT | CASSLGAGRRGGPQHF
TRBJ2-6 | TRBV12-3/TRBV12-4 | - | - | TGTGCCAGCAGTGCCACCCTGGGACTCAGCTCTGGGGCCAACGTCCTGACTTTC | CASSATLGLSSGANVLTF
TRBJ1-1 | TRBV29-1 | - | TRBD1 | TGCAGCGCCAAGCAGGGGGCGCTCACTGAAGCTTTCTTT | CSAKQGALTEAFF
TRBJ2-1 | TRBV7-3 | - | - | TGTGCCAGCAGCTTAGGGCTGCCCGATGAGCAGTTCTTC | CASSLGLPDEQFF
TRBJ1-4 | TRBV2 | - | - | TGTGCCAGCTCGGACAGAATTGAAAAACTGTTTTTT | CASSDRIEKLFF
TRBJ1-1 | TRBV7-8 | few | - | TGTGCCAGCAGTTGGGGGGACACTGAAGCTTTCTTT | CASSWGDTEAFF
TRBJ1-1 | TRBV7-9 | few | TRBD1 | TGTGCCAGCAGCTTAGCGGACAGGGGGAGCACTGAAGCTTTCTTT | CASSLADRGSTEAFF
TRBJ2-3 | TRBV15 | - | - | TGTGCCACCAGCGGTCCGACGGCAGATACGCAGTATTTT | CATSGPTADTQYF
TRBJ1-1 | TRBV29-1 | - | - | TGCAGCGTTGCCGGGGGGGTCACTGAAGCTTTCTTT | CSVAGGVTEAFF
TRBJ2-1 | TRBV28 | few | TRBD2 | TGTGCCAGCAGTTTGTGGCTAGCGGGGGCCAATGAGCAGTTCTTC | CASSLWLAGANEQFF
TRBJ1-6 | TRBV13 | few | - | TGTGCCAGCAGCCGGGGGGGCCTTTCTAATTCACCCCTCCACTTT | CASSRGGLSNSPLHF
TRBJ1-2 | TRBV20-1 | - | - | TGCAGTGCTCCCGGGCCACCCTATGGCTACACCTTC | CSAPGPPYGYTF
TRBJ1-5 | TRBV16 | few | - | TGTGCCAGCAGCCAATTCGGGGGGGATCAGCCCCAGCATTTT | CASSQFGGDQPQHF
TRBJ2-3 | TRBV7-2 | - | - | TGTGCCAGCAGCCGGGACCCACACACCACAGATACGCAGTATTTT | CASSRDPHTTDTQYF
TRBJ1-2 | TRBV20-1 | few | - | TGCAGTGCTAGAGAGCAAAGGGTGTTGAACTATGGCTACACCTTC | CSAREQRVLNYGYTF
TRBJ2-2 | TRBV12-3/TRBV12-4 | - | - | TGTGCCAGCAGTTACAGGCCCGTGTGGACCGGGGAGCTGTTTTTT | CASSYRPVWTGELFF
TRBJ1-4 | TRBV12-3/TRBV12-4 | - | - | TGTGCCAGCAGCCCTACCAGGGGACCTAATGAAAAACTGTTTTTT | CASSPTRGPNEKLFF
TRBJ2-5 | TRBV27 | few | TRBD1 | TGTGCCAGCAGTTTCAGGACAGGGGGCGAGACCCAGTACTTC | CASSFRTGGETQYF
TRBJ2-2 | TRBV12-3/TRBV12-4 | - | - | TGTGCCAGCACCGGGGCCGACACCGGGGAGCTGTTTTTT | CASTGADTGELFF
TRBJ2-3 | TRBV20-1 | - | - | TGCAGTGCTAGTGCCTCGGATACGCAGTATTTT | CSASASDTQYF
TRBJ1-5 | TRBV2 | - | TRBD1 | TGTGCCAGCACCCCGACAGGGGGAATGCCCCAGCATTTT | CASTPTGGMPQHF
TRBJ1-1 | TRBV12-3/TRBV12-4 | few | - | TGTGCCAGCAGGGTGGGGGCTGAAGCTTTCTTT | CASRVGAEAFF
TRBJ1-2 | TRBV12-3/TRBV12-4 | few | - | TGTGCCAGCGGAAAGTTTATGGGCGGCTACACCTTC | CASGKFMGGYTF
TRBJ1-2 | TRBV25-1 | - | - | TGTGCCAGCGGATTGGACAGTGGCTACACCTTC | CASGLDSGYTF
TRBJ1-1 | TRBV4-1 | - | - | TGCGCCAGCAGCATTCCAGGGAGTGGACCGATGAACACTGAAGCTTTCTTT | CASSIPGSGPMNTEAFF
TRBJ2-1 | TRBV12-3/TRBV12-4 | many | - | TGTGCCAGCAGCCTTGGGAGCTACAATGAGCAGTTCTTC | CASSLGSYNEQFF
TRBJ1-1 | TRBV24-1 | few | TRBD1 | TGTGCCACCAGTGATCCACGACAGGGGAACACTGAAGCTTTCTTT | CATSDPRQGNTEAFF
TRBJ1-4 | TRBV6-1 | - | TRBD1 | TGTGCCAGCAGTACAGGGACAGGGCCTAATGAAAAACTGTTTTTT | CASSTGTGPNEKLFF
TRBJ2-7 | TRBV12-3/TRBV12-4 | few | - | TGTGCCAGCACCGCTTTCCGGACCGATTCCGAGCAGTACTTC | CASTAFRTDSEQYF